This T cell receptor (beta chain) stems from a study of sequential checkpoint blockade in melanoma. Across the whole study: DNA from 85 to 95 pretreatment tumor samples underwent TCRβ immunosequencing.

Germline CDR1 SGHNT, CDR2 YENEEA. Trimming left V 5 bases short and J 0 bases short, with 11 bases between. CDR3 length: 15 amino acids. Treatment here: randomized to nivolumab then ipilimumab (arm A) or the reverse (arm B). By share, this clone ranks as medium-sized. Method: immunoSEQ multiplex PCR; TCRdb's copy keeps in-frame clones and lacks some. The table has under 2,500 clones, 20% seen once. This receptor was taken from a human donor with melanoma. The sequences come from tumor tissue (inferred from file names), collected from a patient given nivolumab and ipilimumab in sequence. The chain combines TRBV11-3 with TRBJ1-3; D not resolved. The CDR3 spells CASSPRPGSGNTIYF. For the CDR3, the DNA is TGTGCCAGCAGCCCGCGGCCGGGCTCTGGAAACACCATATATTTT.